This T cell receptor beta chain was sequenced during a study of CD8 T cell repertoires and HIV-1 epitope variants. Looking at the study overall: T cells were stimulated with Twenty-five Gag and Nef peptides separately.

A note on this clone: Its antigen is not known.

Study-wide findings and caveats: Roughly nine TCR beta clonotypes were antigen-specific, roughly 6 apparently recognizing autologous or escape variants.

Profiling relied on immunoSEQ multiplex PCR, and the TCRdb table lists in-frame clones only, not all of them. The sample consists of several thousand clones, less than 70% of them appearing once. The CDR3 consists of 15 residues. Germline CDR1 reads SGHDT; CDR2 reads YYEEEE. After removal of 4 bases from V and 7 bases from J, the junction contained 11 bases not matched to a gene. Sequenced sample: cultured CD8+ T cells derived from PBMCs. The receptor's source is a male donor with HIV. The V and J genes are TRBV5-6 and TRBJ2-1; 7 bases agree with TRBD2. The CDR3 is CASSPNTAGMNEQFF. CDR3 bases: TGTGCCAGCAGCCCCAATACAGCGGGGATGAATGAGCAGTTCTTC.